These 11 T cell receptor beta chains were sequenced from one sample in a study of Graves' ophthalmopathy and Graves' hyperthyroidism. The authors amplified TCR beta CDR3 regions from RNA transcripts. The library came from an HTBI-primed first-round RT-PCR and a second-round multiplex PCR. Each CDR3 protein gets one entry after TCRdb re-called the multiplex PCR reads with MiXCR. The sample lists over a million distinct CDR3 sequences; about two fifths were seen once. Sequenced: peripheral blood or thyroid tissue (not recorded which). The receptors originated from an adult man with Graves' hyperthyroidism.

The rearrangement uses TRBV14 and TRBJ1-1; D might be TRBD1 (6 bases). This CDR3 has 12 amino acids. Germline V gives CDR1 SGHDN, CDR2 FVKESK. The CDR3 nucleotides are TGTGCTACCGGGGGCAGGGACACTGAAGCTTTCTTT. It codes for CATGGRDTEAFF.

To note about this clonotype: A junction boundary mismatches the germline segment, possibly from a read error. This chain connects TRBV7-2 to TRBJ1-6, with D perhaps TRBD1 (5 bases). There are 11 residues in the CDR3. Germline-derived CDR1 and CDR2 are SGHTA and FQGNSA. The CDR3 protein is CASSPGLPPHF. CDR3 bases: TGTGCCAGCAGCCCGGGACTGCCCCCCCACTTT.

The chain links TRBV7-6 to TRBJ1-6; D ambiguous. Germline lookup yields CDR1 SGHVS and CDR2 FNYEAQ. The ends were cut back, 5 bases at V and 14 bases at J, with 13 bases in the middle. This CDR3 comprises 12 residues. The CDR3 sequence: CASSLTPDALHF. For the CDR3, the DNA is TGTGCCAGCAGCCTTACTCCCGATGCCCTCCACTTT.

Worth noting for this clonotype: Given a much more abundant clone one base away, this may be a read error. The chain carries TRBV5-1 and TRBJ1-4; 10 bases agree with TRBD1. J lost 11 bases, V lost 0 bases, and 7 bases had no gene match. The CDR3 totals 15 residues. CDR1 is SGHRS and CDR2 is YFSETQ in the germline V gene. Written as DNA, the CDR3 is TGCGCCAGCAGCTTGGCGGGGACAGGGGATGGCAAACTGTTTTTT. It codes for CASSLAGTGDGKLFF.

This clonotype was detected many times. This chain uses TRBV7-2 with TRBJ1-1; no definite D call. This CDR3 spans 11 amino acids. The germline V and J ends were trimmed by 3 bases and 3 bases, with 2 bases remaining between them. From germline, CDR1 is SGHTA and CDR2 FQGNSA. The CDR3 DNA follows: TGTGCCAGCAGCTTTGACACTGAAGCTTTCTTT. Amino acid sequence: CASSFDTEAFF.

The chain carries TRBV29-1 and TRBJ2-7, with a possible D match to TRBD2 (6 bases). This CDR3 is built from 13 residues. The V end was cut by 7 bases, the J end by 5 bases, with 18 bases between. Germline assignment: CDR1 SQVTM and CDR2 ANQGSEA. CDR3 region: CSGRLDGLDEQYF. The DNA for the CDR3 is TGCAGCGGGAGACTAGATGGTCTCGACGAGCAGTACTTC.

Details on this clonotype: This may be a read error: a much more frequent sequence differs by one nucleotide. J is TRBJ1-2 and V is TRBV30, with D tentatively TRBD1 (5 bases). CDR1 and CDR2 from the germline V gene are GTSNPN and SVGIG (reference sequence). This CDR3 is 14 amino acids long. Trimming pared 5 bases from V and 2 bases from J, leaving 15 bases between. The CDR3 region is CAWAAREGNYGYTF. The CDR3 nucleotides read TGTGCCTGGGCCGCAAGGGAGGGGAACTATGGCTACACCTTC.

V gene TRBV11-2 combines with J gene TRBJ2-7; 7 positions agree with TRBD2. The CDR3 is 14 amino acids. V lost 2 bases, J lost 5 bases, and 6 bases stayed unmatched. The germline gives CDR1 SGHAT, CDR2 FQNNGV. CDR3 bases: TGTGCCAGCAGCTTAAGGGAGGGCCCCCACGAGCAGTACTTC. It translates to CASSLREGPHEQYF.

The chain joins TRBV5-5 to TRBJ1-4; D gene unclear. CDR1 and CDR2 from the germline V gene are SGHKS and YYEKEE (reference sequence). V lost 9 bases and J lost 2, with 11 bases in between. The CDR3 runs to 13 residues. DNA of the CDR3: TGTGCCACCCGGCGGGGTACTAATGAAAAACTGTTTTTT. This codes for CATRRGTNEKLFF.

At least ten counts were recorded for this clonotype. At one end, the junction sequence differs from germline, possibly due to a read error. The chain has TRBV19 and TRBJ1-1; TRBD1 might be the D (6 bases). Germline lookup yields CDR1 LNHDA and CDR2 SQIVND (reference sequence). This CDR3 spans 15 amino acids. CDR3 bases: TGTGCCAGTGCGCCCAGGGGCGGGGGGGGAACTGAAGTTTTCTTT. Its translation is CASAPRGGGGTEVFF.

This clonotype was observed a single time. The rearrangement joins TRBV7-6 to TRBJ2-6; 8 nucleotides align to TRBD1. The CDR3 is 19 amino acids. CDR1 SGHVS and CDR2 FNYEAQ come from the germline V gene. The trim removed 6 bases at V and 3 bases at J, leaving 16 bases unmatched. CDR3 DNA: TGTGCCAGCAGTTCCCTTGCCGGGACAGGTGACTATGGGGCCAACGTCCTGACTTTC. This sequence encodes CASSSLAGTGDYGANVLTF.